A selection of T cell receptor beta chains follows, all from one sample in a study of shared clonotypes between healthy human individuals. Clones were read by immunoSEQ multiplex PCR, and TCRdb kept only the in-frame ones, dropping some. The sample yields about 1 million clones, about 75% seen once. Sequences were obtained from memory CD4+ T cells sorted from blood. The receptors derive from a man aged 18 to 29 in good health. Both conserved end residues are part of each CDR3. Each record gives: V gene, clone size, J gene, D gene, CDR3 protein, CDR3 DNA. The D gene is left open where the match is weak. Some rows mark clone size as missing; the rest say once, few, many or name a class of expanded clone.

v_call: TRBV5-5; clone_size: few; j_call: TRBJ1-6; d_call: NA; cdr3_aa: CASSLEMVQASNSPLHF; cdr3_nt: TGTGCCAGCAGCTTGGAAATGGTGCAGGCCTCAAATTCACCCCTCCACTTT
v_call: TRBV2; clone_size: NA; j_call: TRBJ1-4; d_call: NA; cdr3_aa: CASSPYPPSSTNEKLFF; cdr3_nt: TGTGCCAGCAGTCCTTACCCCCCGAGTAGCACTAATGAAAAACTGTTTTTT
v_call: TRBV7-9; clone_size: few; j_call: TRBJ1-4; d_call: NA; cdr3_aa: CASSLDGEKLFF; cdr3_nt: TGTGCCAGCAGCTTAGATGGTGAAAAACTGTTTTTT
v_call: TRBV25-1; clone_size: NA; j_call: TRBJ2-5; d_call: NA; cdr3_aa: CASKGRGVTQYF; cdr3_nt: TGTGCCAGCAAGGGCAGGGGGGTGACCCAGTACTTC
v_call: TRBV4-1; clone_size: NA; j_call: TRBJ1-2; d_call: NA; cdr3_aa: CASSQDSPTPYGYTF; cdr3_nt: TGCGCCAGCAGCCAAGATTCTCCGACACCCTATGGCTACACCTTC
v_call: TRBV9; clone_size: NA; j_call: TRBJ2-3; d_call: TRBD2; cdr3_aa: CASSVGLASSTDTQYF; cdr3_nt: TGTGCCAGCAGCGTAGGACTAGCCTCTAGCACAGATACGCAGTATTTT
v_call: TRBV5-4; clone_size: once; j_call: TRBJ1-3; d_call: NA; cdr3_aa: CASRPDRTSGNTIYF; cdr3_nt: TGTGCCAGCAGACCCGACAGGACCTCTGGAAACACCATATATTTT
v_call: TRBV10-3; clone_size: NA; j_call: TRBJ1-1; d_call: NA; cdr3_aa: CAISESGFLNTEAFF; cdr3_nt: TGTGCCATCAGTGAGTCGGGATTTTTGAACACTGAAGCTTTCTTT
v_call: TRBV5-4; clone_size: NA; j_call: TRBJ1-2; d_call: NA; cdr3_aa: CASSPGDGYGYTF; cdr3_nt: TGTGCCAGCAGCCCCGGGGACGGATATGGCTACACCTTC
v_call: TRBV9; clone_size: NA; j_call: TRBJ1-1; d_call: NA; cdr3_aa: CASSVSLGAGPNTEAFF; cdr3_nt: TGTGCCAGCAGCGTAAGCCTCGGGGCAGGCCCGAACACTGAAGCTTTCTTT
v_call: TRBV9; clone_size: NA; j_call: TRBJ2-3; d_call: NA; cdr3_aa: CASSVVGGTDTQYF; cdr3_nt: TGTGCCAGCAGCGTAGTTGGGGGAACAGATACGCAGTATTTT
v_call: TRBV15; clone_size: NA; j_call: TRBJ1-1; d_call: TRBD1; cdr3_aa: CATSNPTGWNTEAFF; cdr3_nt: TGTGCCACCAGCAACCCGACAGGGTGGAACACTGAAGCTTTCTTT
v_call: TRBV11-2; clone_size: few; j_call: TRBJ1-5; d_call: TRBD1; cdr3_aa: CASSPDRGSQPQHF; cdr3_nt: TGTGCCAGCAGCCCGGACAGGGGCAGCCAGCCCCAGCATTTT
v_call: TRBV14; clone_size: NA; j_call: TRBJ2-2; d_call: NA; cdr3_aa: CASSQGAPNTGELFF; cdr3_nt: TGTGCCAGCAGCCAAGGTGCCCCGAACACCGGGGAGCTGTTTTTT
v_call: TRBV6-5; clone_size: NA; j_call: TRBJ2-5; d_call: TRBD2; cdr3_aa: CASSYGGGWETQYF; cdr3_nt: TGTGCCAGCAGTTACGGCGGGGGATGGGAGACCCAGTACTTC
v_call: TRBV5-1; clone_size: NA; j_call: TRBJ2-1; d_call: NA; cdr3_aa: CASSTDSRGYNEQFF; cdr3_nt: TGCGCCAGCAGCACGGACTCAAGGGGGTACAATGAGCAGTTCTTC